These T cell receptor beta chains were read from a single sample in a study of blood T cell repertoires in COVID-19. The method was immunoSEQ multiplex PCR; TCRdb's version includes in-frame clones alone and lacks a portion of them. The sample includes 100,000 to 150,000 clones, approximately 80% of them seen just once. The sequenced sample consisted of peripheral blood. The receptors come from a woman aged 60-70 years with active or convalescent COVID-19. Each CDR3 is given with its conserved first and last residue. The order of the fields is D gene, V gene, clone size, J gene, CDR3 protein, CDR3 DNA. D genes are given only for firm matches. Clone size appears in some rows only: once, few, many, or a class for an expanded clone.

NA	TRBV3-1/TRBV3-2	NA	TRBJ1-1	CASSHGGFGEAFF	TGTGCCAGCAGCCACGGGGGTTTCGGTGAAGCTTTCTTT
NA	TRBV5-1	NA	TRBJ1-3	CASSTGNTIYF	TGCGCCAGCAGCACAGGAAACACCATATATTTT
NA	TRBV27	NA	TRBJ1-1	CASSPTIGGVTEAFF	TGTGCTAGCAGTCCCACCATCGGGGGAGTGACTGAAGCTTTCTTT
TRBD2	TRBV5-1	NA	TRBJ2-1	CASSWGLAGGNEQFF	TGCGCCAGCAGCTGGGGACTAGCGGGGGGCAATGAGCAGTTCTTC
TRBD1	TRBV28	few	TRBJ2-2	CASRPQGAGELFF	TGTGCCAGCAGGCCACAGGGGGCCGGGGAGCTGTTTTTT
NA	TRBV28	NA	TRBJ1-5	CASSTPIGQSNQPQHF	TGTGCCAGCAGTACCCCAATTGGACAGTCCAATCAGCCCCAGCATTTT
TRBD1	TRBV5-6	NA	TRBJ1-6	CASSPGTASPNSPLHF	TGTGCCAGCAGCCCAGGGACAGCAAGTCCAAATTCACCCCTCCACTTT
TRBD1	TRBV27	NA	TRBJ1-5	CASSNLQGQPQHF	TGTGCCAGCAGTAACTTACAGGGGCAGCCCCAGCATTTT
TRBD2	TRBV9	NA	TRBJ2-2	CASSSRGSGFTGELFF	TGTGCCAGCAGCTCCCGAGGTAGCGGGTTCACCGGGGAGCTGTTTTTT
NA	TRBV2	NA	TRBJ2-2	CASSWRYNTGELFF	TGTGCCAGCAGTTGGAGGTACAACACCGGGGAGCTGTTTTTT
TRBD2	TRBV6-5	few	TRBJ2-7	CASSGSGKSYEQYF	TGTGCCAGCAGCGGTAGCGGGAAATCCTACGAGCAGTACTTC
TRBD2	TRBV6-5	NA	TRBJ2-7	CASSSAGTSYTYEQYF	TGTGCCAGCAGTTCGGCCGGGACTAGTTACACCTACGAGCAGTACTTC
NA	TRBV4-1	NA	TRBJ1-2	CASSQEGLLKGYGYTF	TGCGCCAGCAGCCAAGAAGGACTCCTCAAGGGTTATGGCTACACCTTC
NA	TRBV10-3	NA	TRBJ2-3	CATEAEADTDTQYF	TGTGCCACAGAGGCTGAAGCCGACACAGATACGCAGTATTTT
NA	TRBV9	NA	TRBJ2-3	CASSVTGTDTQYF	TGTGCCAGCAGCGTGACAGGCACAGATACGCAGTATTTT
NA	TRBV11-2	NA	TRBJ2-2	CASNRGTNTGELFF	TGTGCCAGCAACCGGGGGACGAACACCGGGGAGCTGTTTTTT
TRBD1	TRBV28	NA	TRBJ1-2	CASSYSGQVYGYTF	TGTGCCAGCAGTTACTCGGGACAGGTTTATGGCTACACCTTC
NA	TRBV30	NA	TRBJ1-3	CAWDSSSGNTIYF	TGTGCCTGGGACAGTAGCTCTGGAAACACCATATATTTT
NA	TRBV28	NA	TRBJ1-1	CATYSPPSNTEAFF	TGTGCCACCTACTCGCCCCCTTCGAACACTGAAGCTTTCTTT
NA	TRBV7-2	NA	TRBJ1-2	CASSGRGNNYGYTF	TGTGCCAGCAGCGGGAGAGGGAATAACTATGGCTACACCTTC
TRBD1	TRBV28	few	TRBJ2-1	CASSFLDRYNEQFF	TGTGCCAGCAGTTTTTTGGACAGGTACAATGAGCAGTTCTTC
TRBD1	TRBV27	NA	TRBJ1-5	CASSALDRDNQPQHF	TGTGCCAGCAGTGCCCTGGACAGGGACAATCAGCCCCAGCATTTT
TRBD2	TRBV5-4	NA	TRBJ2-6	CASSRLAGGSGANVLTF	TGTGCCAGCAGCCGACTAGCGGGAGGCTCTGGGGCCAACGTCCTGACTTTC
NA	TRBV12-1	NA	TRBJ1-1	CASNIPSGNTEAFF	TGTGCCAGCAACATCCCCTCAGGGAACACTGAAGCTTTCTTT
TRBD1	TRBV5-1	once	TRBJ1-2	CASSSQGGEIYGYTF	TGCGCCAGCAGCTCCCAGGGGGGAGAGATCTATGGCTACACCTTC
TRBD2	TRBV5-1	NA	TRBJ2-3	CASSLVGLAGADTQYF	TGCGCCAGCAGCTTGGTGGGACTAGCGGGGGCAGATACGCAGTATTTT
TRBD2	TRBV7-6	NA	TRBJ2-1	CASSSEEPGRDYNEQFF	TGTGCCAGCAGCTCCGAGGAACCGGGGAGGGATTACAATGAGCAGTTCTTC
NA	TRBV3-1/TRBV3-2	NA	TRBJ2-3	CASSQRQTDTQYF	TGTGCCAGCAGCCAGAGGCAGACAGATACGCAGTATTTT
NA	TRBV6-1	NA	TRBJ1-5	CASITTPNQPQHF	TGTGCCAGCATTACAACACCCAATCAGCCCCAGCATTTT
NA	TRBV29-1	NA	TRBJ2-7	CSVEAGEQYF	TGCAGCGTTGAAGCGGGCGAGCAGTACTTC